This T cell receptor (beta chain) was documented in a study of cytotoxic CD8 clonotypes in ibrutinib-treated CLL. On the study more broadly: After a median around 12 months on treatment (6 to 36), response samples were drawn. Findings of the study overall: Pretreatment clonality was elevated relative to age-matched healthy donors and paralleled circulating CD8+ T-cell counts. There were few public clonotypes, and on treatment they contracted or stayed stable.

Comments on this clone: The antigen is not known.

The CDR3 is 14 amino acids. CDR1 LNHDA and CDR2 SQIVND come from the germline V gene (reference sequence). V was trimmed by 1 base and J by 1 base, leaving 6 bases between them. Sequencing was performed with immunoSEQ multiplex PCR; in TCRdb, only in-frame clones are kept and a portion is missing. The data show more than 70,000 clones, around 79% seen once. The chain is built from TRBV19 and TRBJ2-3; D gene ambiguous. The source material was PBMCs, sampled after 12 months of ibrutinib treatment. This TCR came from a human donor with chronic lymphocytic leukemia. CDR3: CASSIGWGTDTQYF. CDR3 nucleotide sequence: TGTGCCAGTAGTATAGGGTGGGGCACAGATACGCAGTATTTT.